This T cell receptor beta chain was captured by sequencing in a study of blood T cell repertoires in COVID-19. Here immunoSEQ multiplex PCR was the method, and the copy in TCRdb shows in-frame clones only, minus some. This table has roughly 70,000 clones, more than 90% appearing once. This sequence was found in a man aged 50 to 60 with acute or convalescent COVID-19. Sequences were obtained from peripheral blood.

CDR3 sequence: CASSLKREVNTGELFF. The CDR3 region has the DNA TGTGCCAGCAGCCTCAAGCGGGAGGTGAACACCGGGGAGCTGTTTTTT. This chain connects TRBV11-2 to TRBJ2-2, with 9 positions matching TRBD2. CDR1 and CDR2 from the germline V gene are SGHAT and FQNNGV. The CDR3 runs to 16 residues. Losses at the gene ends were 5 bases for V and 1 base for J; bases not matched to a gene: 5.